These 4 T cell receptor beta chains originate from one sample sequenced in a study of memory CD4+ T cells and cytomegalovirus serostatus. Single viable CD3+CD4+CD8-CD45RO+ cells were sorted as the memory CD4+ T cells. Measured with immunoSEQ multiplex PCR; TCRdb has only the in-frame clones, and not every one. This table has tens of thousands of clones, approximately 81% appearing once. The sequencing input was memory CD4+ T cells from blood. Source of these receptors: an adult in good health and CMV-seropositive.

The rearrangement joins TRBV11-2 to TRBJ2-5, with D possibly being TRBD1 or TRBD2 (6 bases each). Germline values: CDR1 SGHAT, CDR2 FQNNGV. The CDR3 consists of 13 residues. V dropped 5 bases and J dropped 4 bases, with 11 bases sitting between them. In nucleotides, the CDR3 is TGTGCCAGCAGCCCCAAGGGGGGAGAGACCCAGTACTTC. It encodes CASSPKGGETQYF.

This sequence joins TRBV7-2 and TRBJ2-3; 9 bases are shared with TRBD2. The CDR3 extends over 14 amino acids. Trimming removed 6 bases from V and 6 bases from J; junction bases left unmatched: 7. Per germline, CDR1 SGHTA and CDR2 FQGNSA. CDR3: CASRAAGGSDTQYF. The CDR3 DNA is TGTGCCAGCAGGGCAGCGGGGGGATCGGATACGCAGTATTTT.

In DNA, the CDR3 is TGTGCCAGCAGTGAAGCGGGGACAGAAGACACAGATACGCAGTATTTT. Its translation: CASSEAGTEDTDTQYF. This chain joins TRBV6-1 and TRBJ2-3; 7 positions match TRBD1. Germline V lookup: CDR1 MNHNS, CDR2 SASEGT. Losses at the gene ends were 0 bases for V and 2 bases for J; bases not matched to a gene: 5. The CDR3 runs to 16 residues.

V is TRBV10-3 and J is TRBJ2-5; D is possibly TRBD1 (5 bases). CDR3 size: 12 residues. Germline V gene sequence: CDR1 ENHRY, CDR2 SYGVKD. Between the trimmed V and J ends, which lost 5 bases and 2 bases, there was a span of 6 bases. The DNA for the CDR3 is TGTGCCATCAGTCGACAGCAAGAGACCCAGTACTTC. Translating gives CAISRQQETQYF.